A selection of T cell receptor beta chains follows, all from one sample in a study of blood T cell repertoires in COVID-19. Sequencing was performed with immunoSEQ multiplex PCR; in TCRdb, only in-frame clones are kept and a portion is missing. The sample lists 280,000 or so clones; roughly 89% were seen once. The specimen was PBMCs or T cells enriched from blood (not recorded which). These receptors all come from a middle-aged woman who had recovered from COVID-19. CDR3s include the opening cysteine and the closing phenylalanine or tryptophan. The D gene is left open where the match is weak. Expanded clones get a size class; other rows say once, few or many, or leave the size out.

>-|TRBD1|TRBV28|TRBJ1-4
TGTGCCAGCAGTCCGGGACAGGTTAATAATGAAAAACTGTTTTTT
CASSPGQVNNEKLFF
>-|-|TRBV14|TRBJ1-1
TGTGCCAGCAGCGTCGACACTGAAGCTTTCTTT
CASSVDTEAFF
>-|-|TRBV19|TRBJ2-2
TGTGCCAGTATGGGCTACCGGGAGCTGTTTTTT
CASMGYRELFF
>-|TRBD1|TRBV11-2|TRBJ2-1
TGTGCCAGCTCCGAACCAGGGGGTACTGAGCAGTTCTTC
CASSEPGGTEQFF
>-|TRBD1|TRBV2|TRBJ1-4
TGTGCCAGCAAGAAAAACCGGGACAGCCTTAATGAAAAACTGTTTTTT
CASKKNRDSLNEKLFF
>-|-|TRBV7-2|TRBJ2-7
TGTGCCAGCAGCCTAGGGTCGGGGACTCCCTACGAGCAGTACTTC
CASSLGSGTPYEQYF
>-|-|TRBV7-9|TRBJ2-3
TGTGCCAGCAGCTTCATGGTCGGTAGCACAGATACGCAGTATTTT
CASSFMVGSTDTQYF
>-|TRBD1|TRBV19|TRBJ2-1
TGTGCCAGTTCGGGACAGGGGGCTGGCAATGAGCAGTTCTTC
CASSGQGAGNEQFF
>-|-|TRBV4-3|TRBJ1-2
TGCGCCAGCAGCCAGAGGGCAGGGGATTCTGGCTACACCTTC
CASSQRAGDSGYTF
>few|TRBD2|TRBV7-8|TRBJ2-1
TGTGCCAGCAGCTTAGGCGGGAGTGCTAACAATGAGCAGTTCTTC
CASSLGGSANNEQFF
>-|-|TRBV14|TRBJ1-1
TGTGCCAGCAGCGCCCGTTTTGGTAGGGAGGGGAACACTGAAGCTTTCTTT
CASSARFGREGNTEAFF
>-|-|TRBV7-3|TRBJ2-5
TGTGCCAGCAGCTTACACGGGAAGTACCAAGAGACCCAGTACTTC
CASSLHGKYQETQYF
>-|-|TRBV29-1|TRBJ2-1
TGCAGCGTTAACCCGACACTTTACAATGAGCAGTTCTTC
CSVNPTLYNEQFF
>-|-|TRBV7-9|TRBJ1-3
TGTGCCAGCAGCTTAGAGGAGGACCCCCTCCCTGGAAACACCATATATTTT
CASSLEEDPLPGNTIYF
>-|TRBD1|TRBV28|TRBJ1-4
TGTGCCAGCAGTGACAGGGGGCGTCTTGAAGAAAAACTGTTTTTT
CASSDRGRLEEKLFF
>-|TRBD2|TRBV7-3|TRBJ2-2
TGTGCCAGCAGAGGGACTAGCGTCACCGGGGAGCTGTTTTTT
CASRGTSVTGELFF
>-|-|TRBV6-2/TRBV6-3|TRBJ2-3
TGTGCCAGCAGTTACTCTCGGGGGAGAACAGATACGCAGTATTTT
CASSYSRGRTDTQYF
>-|-|TRBV7-2|TRBJ2-4
TGTGCCAGCAGCTCCAAAAGCACGCTAGCCAAAAACATTCAGTACTTC
CASSSKSTLAKNIQYF
>once|-|TRBV28|TRBJ1-5
TGTGCCAGCAGTTTCATGCAGGGCAATCAGCCCCAGCATTTT
CASSFMQGNQPQHF
>-|-|TRBV27|TRBJ1-2
TGTGCCAGCAGTTTATACCCCCAGACAGCTAAAGTCACCTTC
CASSLYPQTAKVTF
>few|TRBD2|TRBV3-1/TRBV3-2|TRBJ2-2
TGTGCCAGCAGCCGAAAGATGACTAGCGCGAACACCGGGGAGCTGTTTTTT
CASSRKMTSANTGELFF
>-|-|TRBV7-9|TRBJ2-1
TGTGCCAGCAGCTTAGAGCGAGTGGTGGATGAGCAGTTCTTC
CASSLERVVDEQFF
>-|TRBD2|TRBV6-6|TRBJ2-7
TGTGCCACCAACTGGGGGAGGGCGGACGAGCAGTACTTC
CATNWGRADEQYF
>-|TRBD1|TRBV7-8|TRBJ2-7
TGTGCCAGCAGCATAGGACAGGTGAGCTCCTACGAGCAGTACTTC
CASSIGQVSSYEQYF
>few|TRBD1|TRBV2|TRBJ1-5
TGTGCCAGCAGAAGACAGGGCGGCAATCAGCCCCAGCATTTT
CASRRQGGNQPQHF
>once|TRBD1|TRBV15|TRBJ1-5
TGTGCCACCAGCAGAGATCAGGGGGCGTGGAGCAATCAGCCCCAGCATTTT
CATSRDQGAWSNQPQHF
>-|TRBD1|TRBV28|TRBJ1-1
TGTGCCAGCAGCCCTTGGACAGGAGTGAACTATTGGGACACTGAAGCTTTCTTT
CASSPWTGVNYWDTEAFF
>-|-|TRBV9|TRBJ2-5
TGTGCCAGCAGCGTAGTAGGGGAAGAGACCCAGTACTTC
CASSVVGEETQYF
>-|-|TRBV12-3/TRBV12-4|TRBJ2-1
TGTGCCAGCAGACCGGGACACTACAATGAGCAGTTCTTC
CASRPGHYNEQFF
>-|-|TRBV11-2|TRBJ2-5
TGTGCCAGCAGCCTCCCGGGGGAAGGGACCCAGTACTTC
CASSLPGEGTQYF
>-|-|TRBV5-6|TRBJ2-1
TGTGCCAGCAGCCTCTGGTCCCGGGAGTTGGATGAGCAGTTCTTC
CASSLWSRELDEQFF
>-|TRBD2|TRBV7-9|TRBJ2-7
TGTGCCAGCAGTTTAATAGCGGGAGGGACTTACGAGCAGTACTTC
CASSLIAGGTYEQYF
>once|TRBD1|TRBV7-2|TRBJ1-1
TGTGCCAGCAGGCCTAGGACAGGGGGTGTCGACACTGAAGCTTTCTTT
CASRPRTGGVDTEAFF
>-|TRBD1|TRBV9|TRBJ2-7
TGTGCCAGCAGCGTAGCTGGGACAGGGAACGAGCAGTACTTC
CASSVAGTGNEQYF
>-|-|TRBV5-6|TRBJ1-3
TGTGCCAGCAGCTTCGTTGGGGAGCCCACCATATATTTT
CASSFVGEPTIYF
>-|TRBD2|TRBV9|TRBJ2-1
TGTGCTAGCAGCCCACAGACTAGCGGGGGCCGGAGCAATGAGCAGTTCTTC
CASSPQTSGGRSNEQFF
>-|-|TRBV5-6|TRBJ1-2
TGTGCCAGCGTCACTCCAGGGGTCGGCGGCTACACCTTC
CASVTPGVGGYTF
>-|-|TRBV28|TRBJ2-7
TGTGCCAGCAGCACAGGGGGCCTAGCGGGGATTACCTACGAGCAGTACTTC
CASSTGGLAGITYEQYF
>once|TRBD2|TRBV25-1|TRBJ2-7
TGTGCCAGCAGTGCTGGGACTAGCGGGAGAGCAATCTACGAGCAGTACTTC
CASSAGTSGRAIYEQYF
>once|TRBD2|TRBV28|TRBJ2-5
TGTGCCAGCAGTTTCCCCGGACTAGCGGGAGAGACCCAGTACTTC
CASSFPGLAGETQYF